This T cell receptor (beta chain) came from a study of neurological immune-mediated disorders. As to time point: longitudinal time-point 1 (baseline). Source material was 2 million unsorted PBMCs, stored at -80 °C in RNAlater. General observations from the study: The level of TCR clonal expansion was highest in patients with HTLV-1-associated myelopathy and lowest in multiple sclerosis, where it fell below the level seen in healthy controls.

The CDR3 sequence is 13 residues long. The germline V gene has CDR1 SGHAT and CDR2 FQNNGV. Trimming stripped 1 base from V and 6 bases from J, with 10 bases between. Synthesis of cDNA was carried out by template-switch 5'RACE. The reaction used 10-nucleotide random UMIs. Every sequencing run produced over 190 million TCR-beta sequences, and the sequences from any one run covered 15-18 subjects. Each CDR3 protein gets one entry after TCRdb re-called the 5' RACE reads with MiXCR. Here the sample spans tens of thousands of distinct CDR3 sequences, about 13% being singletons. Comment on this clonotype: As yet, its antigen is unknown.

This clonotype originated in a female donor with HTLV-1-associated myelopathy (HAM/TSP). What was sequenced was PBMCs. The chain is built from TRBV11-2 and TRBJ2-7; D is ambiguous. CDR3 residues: CASSLVNDPEQYF. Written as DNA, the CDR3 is TGTGCCAGCAGCTTAGTTAATGACCCCGAGCAGTACTTC.